This TCR beta chain was captured by sequencing in a study of T cell changes during pregnancy in multiple sclerosis (dated by TCRdb to between 2019 and 2020). With regard to the full study: The study examined how the T cell repertoire changed over the course of pregnancy in women with multiple sclerosis.

Trimming takes 5 bases from V and 0 bases from J, and the germline ends sit 5 bases apart. CDR1 and CDR2 (SNHLY, FYNNEI) derive from the germline V gene. The CDR3 holds 12 amino acids from the cysteine to the phenylalanine. Solely the CDR3 DNA is kept, with 36 bases framed from the first base. Library creation used the immunoSEQ multiplex PCR assay. TCRdb took over this immuneACCESS table, retaining in-frame rearrangements with V and J assigned. Such tables are incomplete; in checked studies, under half of the missing clones stem from an unresolved V gene, and the remainder is unexplained. The sample table lists about 110,000 clones, around 90% of them with a count of one. The ten largest account for around 0.8% of the sample. Worth noting for this clone: Its cognate antigen has yet to be identified. Per-nucleotide qualities are absent, and no much larger clonotype sits a single base away.

Sequencing was performed on peripheral blood, taken in the third trimester of pregnancy. The V gene is TRBV2 and the J gene is TRBJ2-7, with the D gene uncertain. This receptor was identified in a female donor in good health, enrolled as a control in a pregnancy study. The base sequence is TGTGCCAGCAGTCGCAGCTCCTACGAGCAGTACTTC. This is translated as CASSRSSYEQYF.